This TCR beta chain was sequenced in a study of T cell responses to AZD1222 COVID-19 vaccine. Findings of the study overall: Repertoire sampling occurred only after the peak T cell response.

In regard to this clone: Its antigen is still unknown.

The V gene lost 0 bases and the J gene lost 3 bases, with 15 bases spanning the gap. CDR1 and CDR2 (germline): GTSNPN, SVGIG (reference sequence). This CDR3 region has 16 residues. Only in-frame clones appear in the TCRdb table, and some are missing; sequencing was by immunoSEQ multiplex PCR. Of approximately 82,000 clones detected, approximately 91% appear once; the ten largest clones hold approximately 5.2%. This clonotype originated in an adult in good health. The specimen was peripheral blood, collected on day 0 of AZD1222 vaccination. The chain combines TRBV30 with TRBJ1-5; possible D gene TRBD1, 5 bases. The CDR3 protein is CAWSVGGSSANQPQHF. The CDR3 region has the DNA TGTGCCTGGAGTGTGGGGGGGAGCTCAGCCAATCAGCCCCAGCATTTT.